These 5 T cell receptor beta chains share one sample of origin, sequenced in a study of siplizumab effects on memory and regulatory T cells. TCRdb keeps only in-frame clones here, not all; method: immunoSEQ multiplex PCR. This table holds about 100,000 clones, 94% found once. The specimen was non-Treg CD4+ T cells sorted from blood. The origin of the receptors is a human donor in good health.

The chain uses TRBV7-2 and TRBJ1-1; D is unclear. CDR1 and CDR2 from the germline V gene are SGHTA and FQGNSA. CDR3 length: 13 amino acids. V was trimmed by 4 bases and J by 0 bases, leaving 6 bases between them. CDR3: CASSYGVNTEAFF. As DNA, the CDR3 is TGTGCCAGCAGCTATGGGGTGAACACTGAAGCTTTCTTT.

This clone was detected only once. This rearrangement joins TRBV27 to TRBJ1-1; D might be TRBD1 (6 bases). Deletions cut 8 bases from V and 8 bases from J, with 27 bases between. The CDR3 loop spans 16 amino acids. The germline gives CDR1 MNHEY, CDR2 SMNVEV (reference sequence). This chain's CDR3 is CASAVGQGRREWEAFF. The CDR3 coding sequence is TGTGCCAGCGCTGTCGGGCAGGGGCGACGAGAGTGGGAAGCTTTCTTT.

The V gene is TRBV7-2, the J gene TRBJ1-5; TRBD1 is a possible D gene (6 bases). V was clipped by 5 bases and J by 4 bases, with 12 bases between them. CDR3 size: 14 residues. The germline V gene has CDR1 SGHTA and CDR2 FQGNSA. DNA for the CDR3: TGTGCCAGCAGCGCGACAGGAACTAATCAGCCCCAGCATTTT. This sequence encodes CASSATGTNQPQHF.

The CDR3 loop reads CASSFGTEYDEQYF. The CDR3 DNA sequence: TGTGCCAGCAGCTTCGGGACGGAGTACGACGAGCAGTACTTC. The chain recombines TRBV7-2 with TRBJ2-7; D may correspond to TRBD1 or TRBD2 (5 bases each). Between the trimmed V and J ends, which lost 3 bases and 5 bases, there was a span of 14 bases. Germline CDR1 is SGHTA and CDR2 is FQGNSA. This CDR3 spans 14 amino acids.

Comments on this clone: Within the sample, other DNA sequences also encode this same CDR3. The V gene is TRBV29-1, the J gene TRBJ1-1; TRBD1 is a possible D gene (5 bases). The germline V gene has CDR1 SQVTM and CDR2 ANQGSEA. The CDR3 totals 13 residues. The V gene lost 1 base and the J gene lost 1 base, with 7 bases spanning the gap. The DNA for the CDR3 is TGCAGCGTTGAAGCCGGGGGGAACACTGAAGCTTTCTTT. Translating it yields CSVEAGGNTEAFF.